These T cell receptor beta chains were read from a single sample in a study of CD8 T cells in ankylosing spondylitis. TCRdb itself ran the 5' RACE reads through MiXCR, one entry per CDR3 protein. The sample lists 36,000 or so distinct CDR3 sequences; 8% to 13% were seen once. Sequenced material: synovial fluid, either unsorted or a sorted T cell fraction (not recorded which). The receptors originated from a male donor with ankylosing spondylitis. Each CDR3 is given with its conserved first and last residue.

CASSLNGASNQPQHF | TRBJ1-5 | TRBV5-1
CSAARVLGNQPQHF | TRBJ1-5 | TRBV20-1
CASSLASTSSEQYF | TRBJ2-7 | TRBV28
CASSQATGFGSPLHF | TRBJ1-6 | TRBV4-3
CASSKKKAGLAGVHNEQFF | TRBJ2-1 | TRBV21-1
CSVAGTVNNEQFF | TRBJ2-1 | TRBV29-1
CASNRIVGPDSGNTIYF | TRBJ1-3 | TRBV7-9
CASSSRTSGRARETQYF | TRBJ2-5 | TRBV28
CASSSAPGVGETQYF | TRBJ2-5 | TRBV5-1
CASRMENTEAFF | TRBJ1-1 | TRBV27
CASVTSSYNEQFF | TRBJ2-1 | TRBV2
CASSQGMATMYNEQFF | TRBJ2-1 | TRBV4-3
CSARDRQGRAYEQYF | TRBJ2-7 | TRBV20-1
CSVEYSYEQYF | TRBJ2-7 | TRBV29-1
CASSWNSGSEQFF | TRBJ2-1 | TRBV5-4
CASSRARLARNGELFF | TRBJ2-2 | TRBV5-1
CAISEDRGLGSYEQYF | TRBJ2-7 | TRBV10-3
CASSRTGVAGGNEQFF | TRBJ2-1 | TRBV4-1
CASSLGHGTDRYNEQFF | TRBJ2-1 | TRBV12-3/TRBV12-4
CASLDAGGPYEQYF | TRBJ2-7 | TRBV6-6
CASSDPGGGSGDEQFF | TRBJ2-1 | TRBV25-1
CASSPIDSGSKSYF | TRBJ2-7 | TRBV7-9
CASSVDPLLTQYF | TRBJ2-5 | TRBV9
CAIKDRGMYGYTF | TRBJ1-2 | TRBV12-3/TRBV12-4
CAISDGLVTYEQYF | TRBJ2-7 | TRBV10-3
CASSLIGATWGATDTQYF | TRBJ2-3 | TRBV4-1
CASSSGDRANEQFF | TRBJ2-1 | TRBV6-1
CASNRGLYNEQFF | TRBJ2-1 | TRBV7-2
CSARDRFAGYTF | TRBJ1-2 | TRBV20-1
CASSFSWGDTDTQYF | TRBJ2-3 | TRBV28
CASSLSLAGSYEQYF | TRBJ2-7 | TRBV27
CASSPTTESYGYTF | TRBJ1-2 | TRBV7-9
CASSAGIPNEQFF | TRBJ2-1 | TRBV25-1
CASSPLGFPGELFF | TRBJ2-2 | TRBV12-3/TRBV12-4
CASSPDSSYEQYF | TRBJ2-7 | TRBV5-1
CASSLDRGEGNEQFF | TRBJ2-1 | TRBV12-3/TRBV12-4
CASSSAGLGNIQYF | TRBJ2-4 | TRBV2
CASRGLQGLGEQYF | TRBJ2-7 | TRBV2
CASSLTGASGGVIDTQYF | TRBJ2-3 | TRBV7-3
CASSHTGAAYNEQFF | TRBJ2-1 | TRBV3-1
CSVGTTNEKLFF | TRBJ1-4 | TRBV29-1
CASSPFGGTTDTQYF | TRBJ2-3 | TRBV18
CASSPLTSGRFGNEQFF | TRBJ2-1 | TRBV7-9
CASSQDSNTGELFF | TRBJ2-2 | TRBV9
CASSFMEDQLNEQYF | TRBJ2-7 | TRBV7-2
CASSPRTGSSYNEQFF | TRBJ2-1 | TRBV7-9
CASSPPFWGQDTGELFF | TRBJ2-2 | TRBV27
CASSPGEAGNTIYF | TRBJ1-3 | TRBV28
CSVESTGGGYEQYF | TRBJ2-7 | TRBV29-1
CASSLGVAGELFF | TRBJ2-2 | TRBV12-3/TRBV12-4
CASSQRSRSGNEQFF | TRBJ2-1 | TRBV7-2
CASSLSTDRAYEQYF | TRBJ2-7 | TRBV7-9
CASSIAGGMAREQFF | TRBJ2-1 | TRBV19
CASSFGQGDTEAFF | TRBJ1-1 | TRBV5-1
CATSLDSTGELFF | TRBJ2-2 | TRBV15
CASRLRPGHLRYNEQFF | TRBJ2-1 | TRBV7-8